This record concerns one T cell receptor beta chain sequence. What it binds is unknown. This entry belongs to a study of cytomegalovirus exposure and HLA in healthy donors. Points from the study as a whole: The likely explanation for a cluster of highly shared sequence variants was sequencing artifact. Among TCR beta chains, those listed as cytomegalovirus-associated numbered some 160.

Vbeta (60) and Jbeta (13) primers were used in the PCR. Sequencing used immunoSEQ multiplex PCR; TCRdb keeps in-frame clones, though not all of them. The data contain approximately 160,000 clones, roughly three quarters of them seen just once; the ten biggest clones take up 7.4%. CDR1 and CDR2 from the germline V gene are SGHAT and FQNNGV. This CDR3 contains 13 residues. Trimming removed 8 bases at V and 0 bases at J, with 10 bases between. Sequenced sample: PBMCs. This clonotype was sampled from a male donor in good health and CMV-seropositive. The J gene is TRBJ1-1, the V gene TRBV11-2; D might be TRBD1 (5 bases). CDR3 sequence: CASAGRMNTEAFF. The DNA of the CDR3 is TGTGCCAGCGCGGGACGAATGAACACTGAAGCTTTCTTT.